The TCR beta chain described here comes from a study of cytomegalovirus exposure and HLA in healthy donors. The PCR contained 60 Vbeta and 13 Jbeta primers. The assay was immunoSEQ multiplex PCR, and TCRdb's table has in-frame clones only and misses some. The data show about 200,000 clones, with roughly 85% seen just once and around 1.8% held by the top ten. V dropped 1 base and J dropped 2 bases, with 9 bases sitting between them. Germline CDR1 and CDR2: SEHNR and FQNEAQ (reference sequence). The CDR3 length is 14 residues. As concerns this clone: Its antigen is not identified.

Broader study findings: A later analysis found most CMV-associated TCR beta chains apparently HLA-restricted. Both high specificity and high sensitivity reportedly marked the classifier's diagnosis of cytomegalovirus status.

The sequenced sample consisted of PBMCs. The receptor was isolated from a man younger than 35 in good health and CMV-seronegative. V usage is TRBV7-9 and J usage is TRBJ2-7; TRBD2 might be the D (6 bases). In nucleotides, the CDR3 is TGTGCCAGCAGCTTAGTGGGCGGGACCTACGAGCAGTACTTC. Amino acid sequence: CASSLVGGTYEQYF.